This T cell receptor beta chain was recovered during a study of T cell responses to AZD1222 COVID-19 vaccine. Notes on the study in general: White British donors predominated, females outnumbered males, and clonal diversity was possibly underestimated.

The CDR3 extends over 13 amino acids. From germline, CDR1 is LGHDT and CDR2 YNNKEL (reference sequence). V lost 4 bases, J lost 3 bases, and 10 bases lay in between. In the case of this clone: The target antigen is unknown.

Only in-frame clones appear in the TCRdb table, and some are missing; sequencing was by immunoSEQ multiplex PCR. The data contain about 110,000 clones, around 90% of them singletons. The clonotype comes from an adult who received the AZD1222 COVID-19 vaccine. Sequences were derived from peripheral blood, sampled 28 days after the second AZD1222 dose. V usage is TRBV3-1 (or the pseudogene TRBV3-2) and J usage is TRBJ2-7, with a tentative D call TRBD1 (5 bases). The CDR3 nucleotides are TGTGCCAGCAGCCTCCTGGGGCACTACGAGCAGTACTTC. Translated: CASSLLGHYEQYF.